These 4 T cell receptor beta chains originate from one sample sequenced in a study of T cells in localized non-small cell lung cancer. This table comes from immunoSEQ multiplex PCR, and its TCRdb copy is limited to in-frame clones, with some not included. The sample has roughly 2,300 clones, 25% seen once. Sample: normal lung tissue next to the tumor, taken before any cancer treatment. Every receptor here comes from a man aged 35 to 70 with stage II squamous cell lung carcinoma.

This clone rates as medium-sized (0.01 to 0.1%). V gene TRBV11-3 combines with J gene TRBJ2-5; 9 nucleotides agree with TRBD2. Germline V lookup: CDR1 SGHNT, CDR2 YENEEA. The junction had 11 bases not matched to a gene; V was cut back by 4 bases and J by 2 bases. This CDR3 is 17 amino acids long. Here the CDR3 DNA reads TGTGCCAGCAGCTACCCCGGAGGAGCGGGGGGACAAGAGACCCAGTACTTC. This gives the protein CASSYPGGAGGQETQYF.

This clone showed up just once. V gene TRBV28 combines with J gene TRBJ2-3, with 8 bases identical to TRBD1. Germline V gene sequence: CDR1 MDHEN, CDR2 SYDVKM. CDR3 length: 14 residues. V trimming: 5 bases; J trimming: 4 bases; junction bases outside the gene matches: 5. In DNA form, the CDR3 reads TGTGCCAGCAGTCCGGGACAGGCTTCAGATACGCAGTATTTT. It translates to CASSPGQASDTQYF.

The chain recombines TRBV12-5 with TRBJ1-6; TRBD1 might be the D (5 bases). The CDR3 consists of 15 residues. Per the germline V gene, CDR1 is LGHNT and CDR2 is FRNRAP. The ends were cut back, 2 bases at V and 5 bases at J, with 10 bases in the middle. The CDR3 region is CASGLRDGDNSPLHF. The CDR3 region has the DNA TGTGCTAGTGGTTTGCGGGACGGGGATAATTCACCCCTCCACTTT. The complete variable domain, with remaining parts taken from reference TRBV12-5 and TRBJ1-6, reads DARVTQTPRHKVTEMGQEVTMRCQPILGHNTVFWYRQTMMQGLELLAYFRNRAPLDDSGMPKDRFSAEMPDATLATLKIQPSEPRDSAVYFCASGLRDGDNSPLHFGNGTRLTVT.

This clone occurred once. This chain joins TRBV29-1 and TRBJ2-1, with D possibly TRBD1 on 6 matching bases. Germline-derived CDR1 and CDR2 are SQVTM and ANQGSEA. Trimming cost V 6 bases and J 9 bases, with 24 bases left between them. This CDR3 spans 15 amino acids. DNA for the CDR3: TGCAGCGTCGAATCATCCCAATTTCGAGGGGGTGAGCAGTTCTTC. This translates into CSVESSQFRGGEQFF.